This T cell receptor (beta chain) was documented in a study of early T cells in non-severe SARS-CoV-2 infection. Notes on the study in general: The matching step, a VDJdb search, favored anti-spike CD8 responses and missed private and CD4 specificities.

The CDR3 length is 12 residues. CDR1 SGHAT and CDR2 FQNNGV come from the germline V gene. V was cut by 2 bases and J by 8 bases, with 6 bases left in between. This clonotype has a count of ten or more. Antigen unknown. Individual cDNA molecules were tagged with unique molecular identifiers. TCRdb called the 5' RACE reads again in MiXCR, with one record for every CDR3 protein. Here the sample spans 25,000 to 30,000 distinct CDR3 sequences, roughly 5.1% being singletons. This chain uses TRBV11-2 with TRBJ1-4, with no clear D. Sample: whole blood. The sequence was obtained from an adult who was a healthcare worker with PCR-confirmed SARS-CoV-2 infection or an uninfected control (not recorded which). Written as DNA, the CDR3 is TGTGCCAGCAGCTTAAATCGGGAAAAACTGTTTTTT. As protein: CASSLNREKLFF.